This TCR beta chain was recorded in a study of blood T cell repertoires in COVID-19. At the level of the study: The cDNA or gDNA used as material had been derived from T cells, B-cell-depleted T cells, or PBMCs.

J gave up 5 bases and V 1 base, and 6 bases lay outside the gene matches. Per the germline V gene, CDR1 is SGHRS and CDR2 is YFSETQ. The CDR3 is 14 residues long. Recovered Cohort 3 donors showed two negative PCRs, clearance, or symptom resolution. In the study's own analysis: Amplification with reference gene primers provided the estimates of nucleated cell counts. Here immunoSEQ multiplex PCR was the method, and the copy in TCRdb shows in-frame clones only, minus some. The DNA gave D and trimming, while V, J and clone size come from that table. Here the sample spans some 420,000 clones, approximately 90% being singletons.

The chain recombines TRBV5-1 with TRBJ2-7; 7 bases align to TRBD1. This TCR was recovered from a man younger than 45 who had recovered from COVID-19. Sequencing input: PBMCs or T cells enriched from blood (not recorded which). CDR3 in amino acids: CASSLYRGLNEQYF. The CDR3 DNA follows: TGCGCCAGCAGCTTGTATAGGGGGCTGAACGAGCAGTACTTC.